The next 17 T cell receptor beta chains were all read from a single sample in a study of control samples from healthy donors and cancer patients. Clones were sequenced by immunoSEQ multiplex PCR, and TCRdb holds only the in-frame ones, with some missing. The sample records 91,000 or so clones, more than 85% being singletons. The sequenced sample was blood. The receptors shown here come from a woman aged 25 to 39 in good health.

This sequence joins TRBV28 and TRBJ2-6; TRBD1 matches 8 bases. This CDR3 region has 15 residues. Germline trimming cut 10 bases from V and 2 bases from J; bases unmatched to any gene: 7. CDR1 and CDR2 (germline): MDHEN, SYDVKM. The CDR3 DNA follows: TGTGCCACCCAACCGACAGGGGCTGGGGCCAACGTCCTGACTTTC. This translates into CATQPTGAGANVLTF.

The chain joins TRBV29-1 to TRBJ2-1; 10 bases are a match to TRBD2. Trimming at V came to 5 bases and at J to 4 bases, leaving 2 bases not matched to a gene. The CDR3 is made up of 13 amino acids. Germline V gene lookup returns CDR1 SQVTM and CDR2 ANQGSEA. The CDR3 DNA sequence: TGCAGCGTTAGCGGGAGGGCTTACAATGAGCAGTTCTTC. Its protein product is CSVSGRAYNEQFF.

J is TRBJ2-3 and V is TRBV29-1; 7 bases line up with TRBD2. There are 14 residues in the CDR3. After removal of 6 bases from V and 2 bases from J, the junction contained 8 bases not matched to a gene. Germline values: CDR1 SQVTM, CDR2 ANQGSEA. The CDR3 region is CSVASGLVTDTQYF. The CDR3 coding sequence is TGCAGCGTCGCTAGCGGCCTCGTCACAGATACGCAGTATTTT.

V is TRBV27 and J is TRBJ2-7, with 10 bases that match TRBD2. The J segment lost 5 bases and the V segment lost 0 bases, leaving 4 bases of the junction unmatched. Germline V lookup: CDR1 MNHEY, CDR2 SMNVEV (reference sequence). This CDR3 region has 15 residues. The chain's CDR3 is CASSLSSGGLDEQYF. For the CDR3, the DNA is TGTGCCAGCAGTTTATCTAGCGGGGGGCTCGACGAGCAGTACTTC.

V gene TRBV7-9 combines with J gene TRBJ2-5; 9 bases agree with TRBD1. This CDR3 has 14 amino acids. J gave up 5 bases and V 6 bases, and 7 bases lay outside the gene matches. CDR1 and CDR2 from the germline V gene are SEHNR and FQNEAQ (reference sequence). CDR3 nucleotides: TGTGCCAGCAGTCAGAGGACAGGGGTGGAGACCCAGTACTTC. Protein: CASSQRTGVETQYF.

The CDR3 sequence: CASSERYSPLHF. The DNA of the CDR3 is TGTGCCAGCAGTGAGAGGTACTCACCCCTCCACTTT. The chain employs TRBV2 and TRBJ1-6, with D unclear. Germline V lookup: CDR1 SNHLY, CDR2 FYNNEI. The V end was cut by 3 bases, the J end by 10 bases, with 7 bases between. This CDR3 contains 12 residues.

CDR3 nucleotide sequence: TGTGCCAGCAGCTTAAGAGGAACTGAAGCTTTCTTT. It translates to CASSLRGTEAFF. V usage is TRBV27 and J usage is TRBJ1-1; unclear D gene. The V gene's germline CDR1 is MNHEY and CDR2 SMNVEV (reference sequence). The V end lost 6 bases, the J end lost 5 bases, and 10 bases lay between the germline ends. This CDR3 contains 12 residues.

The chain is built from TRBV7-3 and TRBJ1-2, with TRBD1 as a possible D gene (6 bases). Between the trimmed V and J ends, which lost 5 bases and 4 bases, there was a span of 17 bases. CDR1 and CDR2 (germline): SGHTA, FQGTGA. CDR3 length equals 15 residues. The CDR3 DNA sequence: TGTGCCAGCAGCCTGACAGGTCCGGATACCTATGGCTACACCTTC. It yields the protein CASSLTGPDTYGYTF.

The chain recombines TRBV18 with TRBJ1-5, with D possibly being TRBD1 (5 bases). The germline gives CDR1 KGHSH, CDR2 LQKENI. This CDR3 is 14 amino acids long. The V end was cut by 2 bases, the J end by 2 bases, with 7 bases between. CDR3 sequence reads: CASSPTGGNQPQHF. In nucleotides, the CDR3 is TGTGCCAGCTCACCAACGGGGGGCAATCAGCCCCAGCATTTT.

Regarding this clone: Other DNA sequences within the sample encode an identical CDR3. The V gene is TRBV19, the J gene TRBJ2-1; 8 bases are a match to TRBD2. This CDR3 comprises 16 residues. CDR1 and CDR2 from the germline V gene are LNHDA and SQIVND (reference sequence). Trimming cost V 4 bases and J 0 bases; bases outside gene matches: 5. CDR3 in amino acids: CASSSYSGGSYNEQFF. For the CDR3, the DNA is TGTGCCAGTAGTAGCTACAGCGGGGGCTCCTACAATGAGCAGTTCTTC. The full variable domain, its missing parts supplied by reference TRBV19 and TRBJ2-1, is DGGITQSPKYLFRKEGQNVTLSCEQNLNHDAMYWYRQDPGQGLRLIYYSQIVNDFQKGDIAEGYSVSREKKESFPLTVTSAQKNPTAFYLCASSSYSGGSYNEQFFGPGTRLTVL.

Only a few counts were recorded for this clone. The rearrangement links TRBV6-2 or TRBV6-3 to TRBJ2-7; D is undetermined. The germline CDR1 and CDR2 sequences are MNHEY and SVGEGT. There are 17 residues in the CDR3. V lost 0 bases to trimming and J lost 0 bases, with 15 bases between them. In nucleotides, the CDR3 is TGTGCCAGCAGTTACTCCCATGGGCAGGCGACCTCCTACGAGCAGTACTTC. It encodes CASSYSHGQATSYEQYF.

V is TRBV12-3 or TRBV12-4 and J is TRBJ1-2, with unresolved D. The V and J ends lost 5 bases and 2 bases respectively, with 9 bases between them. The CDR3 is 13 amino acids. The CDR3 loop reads CASSPDPNYGYTF. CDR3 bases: TGTGCCAGCAGTCCGGACCCCAACTATGGCTACACCTTC.

CDR3 in amino acids: CASSPYLNSGNTIYF. The CDR3 coding sequence is TGTGCCAGCAGCCCGTATCTTAACTCTGGAAACACCATATATTTT. The V gene is TRBV7-2, the J gene TRBJ1-3; no definite D call. Trimming cost V 5 bases and J 0 bases, with 11 bases left between them. The CDR3 is 15 residues long. Germline-derived CDR1 and CDR2 are SGHTA and FQGNSA.

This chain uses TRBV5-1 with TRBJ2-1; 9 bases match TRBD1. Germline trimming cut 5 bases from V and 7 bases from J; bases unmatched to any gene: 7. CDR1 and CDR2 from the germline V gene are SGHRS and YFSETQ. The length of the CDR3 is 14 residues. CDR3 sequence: CASRGGQGRNEQFF. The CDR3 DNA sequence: TGCGCCAGCAGGGGTGGACAGGGGAGAAATGAGCAGTTCTTC.

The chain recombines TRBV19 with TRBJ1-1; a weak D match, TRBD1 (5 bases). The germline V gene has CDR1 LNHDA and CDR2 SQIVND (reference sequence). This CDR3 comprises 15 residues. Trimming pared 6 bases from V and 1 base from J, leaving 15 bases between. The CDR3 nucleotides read TGTGCCAGTAGAAAGCCGGGACGCTCGAACACTGAAGCTTTCTTT. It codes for CASRKPGRSNTEAFF.

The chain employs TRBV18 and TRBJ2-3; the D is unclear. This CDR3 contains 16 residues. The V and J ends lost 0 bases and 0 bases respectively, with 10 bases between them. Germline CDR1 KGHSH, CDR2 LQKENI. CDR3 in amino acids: CASSPPIYSSTDTQYF. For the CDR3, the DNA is TGTGCCAGCTCACCACCGATCTATTCTAGCACAGATACGCAGTATTTT.

The CDR3 loop is CASSHEGGLVAGAWADTQYF. CDR3 bases: TGTGCCAGCAGCCACGAAGGAGGTTTGGTAGCGGGAGCTTGGGCAGATACGCAGTATTTT. V is TRBV3-1 (or the pseudogene TRBV3-2) and J is TRBJ2-3, with 9 bases identical to TRBD2. Germline values: CDR1 LGHDT, CDR2 YNNKEL (reference sequence). V was pared by 3 bases and J by 4 bases, with 20 bases of the junction left unmatched. The CDR3 length is 20 residues.